This T cell receptor (beta chain) was captured by sequencing in a study of blood T cells in healthy people across ages. Caucasian, healthy and from Russia, the donors were aged between roughly 6 and 95. A sample-barcoded 5' primer and a J-beta primer mix were used in a second PCR of about 7 to 12 cycles. TCRdb recomputed calls from the 5' RACE reads with MiXCR, one row per CDR3 protein. The sample records hundreds of thousands of distinct CDR3 sequences, roughly 41% being singletons. Germline loops: CDR1 SGHAT, CDR2 FQNNGV. This CDR3 comprises 13 residues. Trimming cost V 4 bases and J 5 bases, with 11 bases left between them.

The sample comprised blood. V gene TRBV11-2 combines with J gene TRBJ2-5, with D perhaps matching TRBD1 (5 bases). This TCR came from a man aged 80 or over in good health. CDR3: CASSSLTAETQYF. CDR3 in DNA: TGTGCCAGCAGCTCCCTGACAGCGGAGACCCAGTACTTC.